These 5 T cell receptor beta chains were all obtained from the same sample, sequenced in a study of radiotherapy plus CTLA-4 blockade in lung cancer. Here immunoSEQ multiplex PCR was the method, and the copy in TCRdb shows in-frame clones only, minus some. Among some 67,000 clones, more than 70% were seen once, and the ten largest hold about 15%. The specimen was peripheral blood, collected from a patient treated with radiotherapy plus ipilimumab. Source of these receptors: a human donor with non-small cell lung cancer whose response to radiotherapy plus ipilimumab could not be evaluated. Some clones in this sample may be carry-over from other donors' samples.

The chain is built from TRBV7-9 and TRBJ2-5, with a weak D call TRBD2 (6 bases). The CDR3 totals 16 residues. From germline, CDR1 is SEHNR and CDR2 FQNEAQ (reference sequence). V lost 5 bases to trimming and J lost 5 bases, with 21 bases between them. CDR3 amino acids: CASSPLGGWGEETQYF. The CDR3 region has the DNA TGTGCCAGCAGCCCCTTAGGAGGCTGGGGGGAGGAGACCCAGTACTTC.

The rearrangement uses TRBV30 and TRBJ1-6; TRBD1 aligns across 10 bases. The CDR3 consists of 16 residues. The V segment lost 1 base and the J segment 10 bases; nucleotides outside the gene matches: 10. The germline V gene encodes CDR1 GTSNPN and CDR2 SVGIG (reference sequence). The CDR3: CAWSARRQGAGSPLHF. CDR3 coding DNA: TGTGCCTGGAGTGCCCGCCGACAGGGGGCCGGATCACCCCTCCACTTT.

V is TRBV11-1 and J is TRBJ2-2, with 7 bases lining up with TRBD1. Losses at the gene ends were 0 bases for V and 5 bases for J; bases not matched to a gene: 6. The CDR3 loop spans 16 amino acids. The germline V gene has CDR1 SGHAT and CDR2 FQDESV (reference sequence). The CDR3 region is CASSLAGQGVTGELFF. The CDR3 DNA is TGTGCCAGCAGCTTAGCCGGGCAGGGGGTTACCGGGGAGCTGTTTTTT.

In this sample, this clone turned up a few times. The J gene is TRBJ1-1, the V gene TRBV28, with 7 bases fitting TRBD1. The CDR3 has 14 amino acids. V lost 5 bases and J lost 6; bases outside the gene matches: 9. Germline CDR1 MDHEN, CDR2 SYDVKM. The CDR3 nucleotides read TGTGCCAGCAGTCCTCTGACAGGGTACTCTGAAGCTTTCTTT. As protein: CASSPLTGYSEAFF.

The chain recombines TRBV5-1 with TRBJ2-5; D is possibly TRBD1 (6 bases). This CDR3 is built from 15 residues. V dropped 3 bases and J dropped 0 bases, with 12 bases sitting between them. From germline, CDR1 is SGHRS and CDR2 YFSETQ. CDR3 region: CASSWTVEYQETQYF. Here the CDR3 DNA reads TGCGCCAGCAGCTGGACAGTAGAGTACCAAGAGACCCAGTACTTC.